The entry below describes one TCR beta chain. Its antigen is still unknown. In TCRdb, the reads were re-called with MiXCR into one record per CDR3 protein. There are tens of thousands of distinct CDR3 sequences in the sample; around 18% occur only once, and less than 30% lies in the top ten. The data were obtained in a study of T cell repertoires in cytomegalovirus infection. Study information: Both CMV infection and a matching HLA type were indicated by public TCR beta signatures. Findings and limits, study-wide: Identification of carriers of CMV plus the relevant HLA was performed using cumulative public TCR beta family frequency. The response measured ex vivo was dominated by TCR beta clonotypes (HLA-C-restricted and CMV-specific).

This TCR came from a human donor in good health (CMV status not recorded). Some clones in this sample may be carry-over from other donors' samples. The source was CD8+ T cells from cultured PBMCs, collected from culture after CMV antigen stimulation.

The CDR3 DNA is TGTGCCAGCAGACGACAGGGGAGGGAGACCCAGTACTTC. Amino acid sequence: CASRRQGRETQYF. The chain uses TRBV12-3 or TRBV12-4 and TRBJ2-5, with 8 nucleotides matching TRBD1. The CDR3 loop spans 13 amino acids. The trim removed 6 bases at V and 5 bases at J, leaving 5 bases unmatched.